This T cell receptor (beta chain) is from a study of T cells after yellow fever vaccination. The V and J ends lost 3 bases and 0 bases respectively, with 10 bases between them. Germline CDR1 is SGHDT and CDR2 is YYEEEE. The CDR3 runs 15 residues. A remark on this clonotype: The antigen is undetermined.

Whole-study results and caveats: It was a small share of clonotypes that appeared in both CD4 and CD8 compartments.

TCRdb re-called the 5' RACE reads through MiXCR, storing one row per CDR3 protein. In the table there are more than 350,000 distinct CDR3 sequences, around 10% of which are singletons. The receptor was isolated from a man aged 18 to 30 who received the YFV17D yellow fever vaccine. The sample here was PBMCs, taken on the day of the first yellow fever vaccination. The chain employs TRBV5-6 and TRBJ2-1; D may correspond to TRBD1 or TRBD2 (5 bases each). The CDR3 DNA is TGTGCCAGCAGCTACGGGGCCCGCTCCTACAATGAGCAGTTCTTC. This codes for CASSYGARSYNEQFF.